The 2 T cell receptor beta chains below were found in one sample sequenced in a study of graft-versus-host responses after intestinal transplantation. The data were produced by immunoSEQ multiplex PCR, yet TCRdb's version contains in-frame clones alone and is incomplete. The sample yields roughly 28,000 clones, 70% to 90% seen once. Specimen: PBMCs, collected 450 to 460 days after intestinal transplantation. These receptors were obtained from a human patient who received an intestinal transplant, so some T cells may come from the graft donor.

The V call is TRBV6-1, the J call TRBJ2-7, with D perhaps TRBD1 or TRBD2 (5 bases each). V was clipped by 6 bases and J by 2 bases, with 17 bases between them. CDR3 length: 15 amino acids. Germline values: CDR1 MNHNS, CDR2 SASEGT. The CDR3 region is CASSDRPGRPYEQYF. In DNA form, the CDR3 reads TGTGCCAGCAGCGACCGACCGGGACGGCCCTACGAGCAGTACTTC.

This clone was observed a single time. The V and J genes are TRBV9 and TRBJ2-5; tentatively, D is TRBD1 (6 bases). The DNA matches TRBJ2-7 better at its end, which makes the J call doubtful. The CDR3 has 15 residues. From germline, CDR1 is SGDLS and CDR2 YYNGEE. CDR3 amino acids: CASSVDGTTAFEQYF. DNA of the CDR3: TGTGCCAGCAGCGTAGATGGGACAACCGCTTTCGAGCAGTACTTC.